This TCR beta chain is drawn from a study of blood T cell repertoires in COVID-19. Study at large: Acute-phase and convalescent COVID-19 samples originated in the United States, Italy and Spain. PBMCs, B-cell-depleted T cells, or T cells were the source of the cDNA or gDNA that made up the material.

In germline, CDR1 is MDHEN, CDR2 SYDVKM. V lost 5 bases, J lost 2 bases, and 15 bases lay in between. This CDR3 is built from 15 residues. The protocol was immunoSEQ multiplex PCR, while the TCRdb copy is restricted to in-frame clones and leaves out a portion. The profile shows roughly 250,000 clones, roughly 79% of them singletons. The V gene is TRBV28, the J gene TRBJ1-2; D ambiguous. This receptor was taken from a woman aged 60-75 years with active or convalescent COVID-19. The specimen was peripheral blood. The chain's CDR3 is CASSPVERPNYGYTF. DNA for the CDR3: TGTGCCAGCAGTCCGGTGGAGCGGCCGAACTATGGCTACACCTTC.